Following are 30 T cell receptor beta chains from one sample sequenced in a study of blood T cells in healthy people across ages. A sample-barcoded 5' primer and a J-beta primer mix were used in a second PCR of roughly 7 to 11 cycles. TCRdb passed the 5' RACE reads through MiXCR, listing each CDR3 protein once. The sample includes 1.5 million to 2 million distinct CDR3 sequences, 49% of them seen just once. The sequencing sample was made of blood. Every receptor here comes from a woman between 40 and 55 years old in good health.

The chain is built from TRBV9 and TRBJ2-3; no clear D. CDR3 size: 14 residues. V lost 3 bases and J lost 2, with 10 bases in between. The germline V gene has CDR1 SGDLS and CDR2 YYNGEE. The CDR3 nucleotides read TGTGCCAGCAGCGCAGGTCTCCTCACAGATACGCAGTATTTT. This codes for CASSAGLLTDTQYF.

The V call is TRBV18, the J call TRBJ2-6; D gene ambiguous. Trimming took off 3 bases at V and 0 bases at J, with 12 bases between the two ends. CDR1 is KGHSH and CDR2 is LQKENI in the germline V gene. This CDR3 has 17 amino acids. The DNA of the CDR3 is TGTGCCAGCTCACCGCGTCAAACGCCCTCTGGGGCCAACGTCCTGACTTTC. This gives the protein CASSPRQTPSGANVLTF.

Here the CDR3 DNA reads TGTGCCAGCACCCGGACAGGGGGCTCAGATACGCAGTATTTT. Translating gives CASTRTGGSDTQYF. The chain joins TRBV9 to TRBJ2-3, with 11 positions matching TRBD1. J was trimmed by 4 bases and V by 6 bases; bases with no gene match: 4. This CDR3 comprises 14 residues. Germline V lookup: CDR1 SGDLS, CDR2 YYNGEE.

This clonotype was detected many times. The chain employs TRBV25-1 and TRBJ2-3; 8 nucleotides agree with TRBD1. The V gene end was trimmed by 6 bases and the J gene end by 1 base; junction bases not matched to a gene: 3. This CDR3 contains 14 residues. The germline CDR1 and CDR2 sequences are MGHDK and SYGVNS. The CDR3 DNA sequence: TGTGCCAGCAGAAAGACAGGGGGCACAGATACGCAGTATTTT. This codes for CASRKTGGTDTQYF.

The V call is TRBV20-1, the J call TRBJ1-2; no definite D call. This CDR3 is built from 12 residues. Deletions cut 3 bases from V and 1 base from J, with 6 bases between. CDR1 and CDR2 (germline): DFQATT, SNEGSKA (reference sequence). The CDR3, as DNA: TGCAGTGCTAGTGTCAGTAACTATGGCTACACCTTC. Its protein product is CSASVSNYGYTF.

This clonotype was seen a few times. The rearrangement joins TRBV10-3 to TRBJ2-3, with 7 positions matching TRBD1. V shed 10 bases, J shed 0 bases, and the junction held 7 bases outside the gene matches. The germline CDR1 and CDR2 sequences are ENHRY and SYGVKD. The CDR3 sequence is 14 residues long. CDR3: CATEGGFSTDTQYF. The CDR3 region has the DNA TGTGCCACCGAAGGGGGCTTCAGCACAGATACGCAGTATTTT.

The V gene is TRBV10-3, the J gene TRBJ2-1; possibly TRBD1 for D (6 bases). The CDR3 loop spans 14 amino acids. V was shortened by 2 bases and J by 9 bases, with 14 bases between the two germline ends. Germline-derived CDR1 and CDR2 are ENHRY and SYGVKD. The CDR3, as DNA: TGTGCCATCAGTGAGCCGAGGGGGTTGGGTGAGCAGTTCTTC. Amino acid sequence: CAISEPRGLGEQFF.

This clonotype was picked up a small number of times. The chain has TRBV20-1 and TRBJ1-4, with D unclear. This CDR3 contains 14 residues. CDR1 and CDR2 (germline): DFQATT, SNEGSKA (reference sequence). Trimming cost V 5 bases and J 7 bases, with 17 bases left between them. CDR3 DNA sequence: TGCAGTGCTTCTTGCCCCCTCCTTGGTGAAAAACTGTTTTTT. This encodes CSASCPLLGEKLFF.

The chain combines TRBV7-2 with TRBJ1-1; D remains unclear. Per germline, CDR1 SGHTA and CDR2 FQGNSA. This CDR3 has 15 amino acids. The V end lost 4 bases, the J end lost 0 bases, and 12 bases lay between the germline ends. Written as DNA, the CDR3 is TGTGCCAGCAGCTCCCCGCGCCCAGTGAACACTGAAGCTTTCTTT. It is translated as CASSSPRPVNTEAFF.

This clonotype was counted a few times. The chain carries TRBV21-1 and TRBJ2-5; the listed D gene, TRBD2, was not tested against the DNA. TRBV21-1 is designated a pseudogene. The CDR3 spans 15 residues. The CDR3: CASTILERGRKTQYF. The CDR3 coding sequence is TGTGCCAGCACCATCTTAGAGCGGGGAAGGAAGACCCAGTACTTC.

The chain has TRBV14 and TRBJ2-5, with a possible D match to TRBD2 (6 bases). The J call is doubtful: the DNA matches TRBJ2-7 better. The CDR3 has 17 amino acids. Germline CDR1 SGHDN, CDR2 FVKESK. This CDR3 reads CASSQESGEALTYEQYF. In nucleotides, the CDR3 is TGTGCCAGCAGCCAAGAATCTGGGGAGGCCCTCACCTACGAGCAGTACTTC.

This chain connects TRBV12-3 or TRBV12-4 to TRBJ1-1; D remains ambiguous. CDR3 size: 13 residues. The ends were cut back, 6 bases at V and 4 bases at J, with 12 bases in the middle. The CDR3 DNA is TGTGCCAGCAGACCCGAGTTAGGCACTGAAGCTTTCTTT. Residues: CASRPELGTEAFF.

This clonotype was observed once. The gene calls are TRBV11-2 and TRBJ1-5; D is unresolved. Germline CDR1 reads SGHAT; CDR2 reads FQNNGV. V was clipped by 0 bases and J by 5 bases, with 17 bases between them. This CDR3 spans 17 amino acids. As DNA, the CDR3 is TGTGCCAGCAGCTTAGATGAGGCACAATATCACGATCAGCCCCAGCATTTT. As protein: CASSLDEAQYHDQPQHF.

The genes are TRBV7-3 and TRBJ2-1, with 7 bases fitting TRBD2. CDR3 length equals 18 residues. Germline-derived CDR1 and CDR2 are SGHTA and FQGTGA. Germline trimming cut 5 bases from V and 4 bases from J; bases unmatched to any gene: 17. CDR3 in amino acids: CASSTLAVGSAPYNEQFF. The CDR3 DNA reads as TGTGCCAGCAGCACCCTAGCGGTGGGCTCCGCTCCTTACAATGAGCAGTTCTTC.

This chain links TRBV15 with TRBJ2-1; 8 nucleotides align to TRBD1. The CDR3 is 13 amino acids. After removal of 0 bases from V and 9 bases from J, the junction contained 1 base not matched to a gene. Germline V CDR1 and CDR2: LNHNV, YYDKDF (reference sequence). Here the CDR3 DNA reads TGTGCCACCAGCAGAGAAGGACAGGGTGAGCAGTTCTTC. Its protein product is CATSREGQGEQFF.

This clonotype was detected a few times. V gene TRBV24-1 combines with J gene TRBJ2-1; D is perhaps TRBD1 (6 bases). V dropped 4 bases and J dropped 0 bases, with 18 bases sitting between them. Looked up from germline, CDR1 is KGHDR and CDR2 is SFDVKD. The CDR3 extends over 18 amino acids. CDR3 sequence: CATSDTQPQGYSYNEQFF. CDR3 sequence (DNA): TGTGCCACCAGTGACACTCAGCCGCAGGGGTACTCCTACAATGAGCAGTTCTTC.

The rearrangement links TRBV6-2 or TRBV6-3 to TRBJ1-5; 10 positions agree with TRBD1. Germline V lookup: CDR1 MNHEY, CDR2 SVGEGT. The CDR3 covers 14 residues. The V gene end was trimmed by 5 bases and the J gene end by 9 bases; junction bases not matched to a gene: 7. The CDR3 nucleotides are TGTGCCAGCAGTGGGACAGGGGCTACACCGCCCCAGCATTTT. Its translation is CASSGTGATPPQHF.

The chain joins TRBV20-1 to TRBJ2-7; D is possibly TRBD1 (6 bases). Between the trimmed V and J ends, which lost 6 bases and 6 bases, there was a span of 21 bases. This CDR3 region has 14 residues. Germline lookup yields CDR1 DFQATT and CDR2 SNEGSKA (reference sequence). Here the CDR3 DNA reads TGCAGTGCGAGCCAATTGACAGGCCTCTCCGAGCAGTACTTC. Amino acid sequence: CSASQLTGLSEQYF.

V gene TRBV5-1 combines with J gene TRBJ2-7; D might be TRBD1 (6 bases). V was shortened by 6 bases and J by 0 bases, with 7 bases between the two germline ends. Germline values: CDR1 SGHRS, CDR2 YFSETQ. The CDR3 sequence is 12 residues long. DNA for the CDR3: TGCGCCAGCATGGACAGCTCCTACGAGCAGTACTTC. This codes for CASMDSSYEQYF.

This clonotype came up once. One end of the junction varies from germline; a read error may be responsible. The chain couples TRBV20-1 to TRBJ1-5; possible D gene TRBD1, 6 bases. The CDR3 is 13 amino acids. The germline CDR1 and CDR2 sequences are DFQATT and SNEGSKA (reference sequence). This CDR3 reads CGTRQDSNQPQHF. In nucleotides, the CDR3 is TGTGGAACTAGACAGGATAGCAATCAGCCCCAGCATTTT.

The gene calls are TRBV18 and TRBJ2-1, with TRBD2 identical over 8 bases. Germline assignment: CDR1 KGHSH and CDR2 LQKENI. V lost 3 bases, J lost 6 bases, and 10 bases stayed unmatched. There are 16 residues in the CDR3. The CDR3 sequence: CASSPGTGGLINEQFF. The CDR3 DNA follows: TGTGCCAGCTCACCGGGGACGGGGGGGCTAATCAATGAGCAGTTCTTC. Filled out from reference TRBV18 and TRBJ2-1, the complete variable domain reads NAGVMQNPRHLVRRRGQEARLRCSPMKGHSHVYWYRQLPEEGLKFMVYLQKENIIDESGMPKERFSAEFPKEGPSILRIQQVVRGDSAAYFCASSPGTGGLINEQFFGPGTRLTVL.

This sequence joins TRBV4-1 and TRBJ1-2; no definite D call. Trimming stripped 0 bases from V and 7 bases from J, with 21 bases between. The CDR3 contains 17 residues. Looked up from germline, CDR1 is MGHRA and CDR2 is YSYEKL. The CDR3 region is CASSQDGNVADPSGYTF. The DNA for the CDR3 is TGCGCCAGCAGCCAAGATGGGAACGTCGCGGACCCTTCTGGCTACACCTTC.

Notes on this clonotype: A much larger clone differs from this one at a single base, so this may be a read error. This chain links TRBV5-1 with TRBJ2-5; D is unclear. This CDR3 spans 14 amino acids. Germline-derived CDR1 and CDR2 are SGHRS and YFSETQ. In DNA, the CDR3 is TGCGTCAGCAGCTTGGATGTCGTTCAAGAGACCCAGTACTTC. This codes for CVSSLDVVQETQYF.

This clonotype was counted between two and nine times. The J gene is TRBJ2-3, the V gene TRBV11-2; D may correspond to TRBD1 or TRBD2 (5 bases each). This CDR3 has 15 amino acids. Germline V gives CDR1 SGHAT, CDR2 FQNNGV. Trimming left V 5 bases short and J 4 bases short, with 16 bases between. CDR3 DNA sequence: TGTGCCAGCAGCCCGAGGGGAACATCTCCAGATACGCAGTATTTT. This gives the protein CASSPRGTSPDTQYF.

The rearrangement joins TRBV10-3 to TRBJ1-2; D is unresolved. The germline V gene encodes CDR1 ENHRY and CDR2 SYGVKD. This CDR3 contains 14 residues. V shed 3 bases and J shed 3 bases, with 11 bases lying between them. As DNA, the CDR3 is TGTGCCATCAGTGAAGCAGGATTAGACTATGGCTACACCTTC. It translates to CAISEAGLDYGYTF.

This rearrangement joins TRBV18 to TRBJ1-5, with 8 nucleotides matching TRBD1. The CDR3 has 15 amino acids. Germline V CDR1 and CDR2: KGHSH, LQKENI. The V segment lost 2 bases and the J segment 6 bases; nucleotides outside the gene matches: 6. The CDR3: CASSPMDREGQPQHF. The DNA of the CDR3 is TGTGCCAGCTCACCAATGGACAGGGAAGGTCAGCCCCAGCATTTT.

The chain employs TRBV20-1 and TRBJ2-5; TRBD1 matches 9 bases. The germline gives CDR1 DFQATT, CDR2 SNEGSKA (reference sequence). The CDR3 is 14 residues long. Trimming cost V 6 bases and J 4 bases; bases outside gene matches: 9. The CDR3 nucleotides are TGCAGTGCCATCCGTCGGGGACAGGGAGAGACCCAGTACTTC. Translating it yields CSAIRRGQGETQYF.

The V call is TRBV4-2, the J call TRBJ2-3; 8 bases line up with TRBD2. The CDR3 spans 15 residues. CDR1 and CDR2 (germline): LGHNA, YNFKEQ. V lost 4 bases and J lost 2; bases outside the gene matches: 5. CDR3 bases: TGTGCCAGCAGCCTAGCCGGGGGGGACACAGATACGCAGTATTTT. Translation: CASSLAGGDTDTQYF.

The chain joins TRBV7-8 to TRBJ2-3, with D tentatively TRBD2 (6 bases). CDR1 SGHVS and CDR2 FQNEAQ come from the germline V gene. The CDR3 extends over 18 amino acids. V lost 4 bases to trimming and J lost 2 bases, with 22 bases between them. This CDR3 reads CASSSGGATSTITDTQYF. In DNA, the CDR3 is TGTGCCAGCAGCTCCGGAGGGGCTACTAGTACTATCACAGATACGCAGTATTTT.

This sequence joins TRBV29-1 and TRBJ2-5, with 16 bases identical to TRBD2. CDR1 and CDR2 (germline): SQVTM, ANQGSEA. J gave up 7 bases and V 6 bases, and 11 bases lay outside the gene matches. This CDR3 is built from 16 residues. The CDR3 is CSVGPGLAGGPSTQYF. The CDR3 coding sequence is TGCAGCGTCGGACCGGGACTAGCGGGGGGGCCGTCGACCCAGTACTTC.